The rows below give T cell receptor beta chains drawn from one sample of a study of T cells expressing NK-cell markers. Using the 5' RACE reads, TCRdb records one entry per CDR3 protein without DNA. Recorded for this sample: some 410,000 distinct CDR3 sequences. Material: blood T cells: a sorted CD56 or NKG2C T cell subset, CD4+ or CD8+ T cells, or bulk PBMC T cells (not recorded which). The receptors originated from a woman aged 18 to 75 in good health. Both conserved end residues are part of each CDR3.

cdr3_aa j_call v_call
CATSDDRGTYITGELFF TRBJ2-2 TRBV24-1
CASSSHTGYGNIQYF TRBJ2-4 TRBV12-3/TRBV12-4
CASSLDRSYTNTEAFF TRBJ1-1 TRBV7-2
CASSLGRSLTEAFF TRBJ1-1 TRBV7-2
CSARDRLAGGSTGEFF TRBJ2-1 TRBV20-1
CASSYSTGPGAEAFF TRBJ1-1 TRBV6-5
CASSYSVHQPQHF TRBJ1-5 TRBV6-5
CASRLGGGAADTQYF TRBJ2-3 TRBV5-4
CASSPTGTSGPDTQYF TRBJ2-3 TRBV6-2/TRBV6-3
CAWSVGMGSYNEQFF TRBJ2-1 TRBV30
CASSDAGIVGAEWQFF TRBJ2-1 TRBV19
CSTNRVGTEAFF TRBJ1-1 TRBV29-1
CAWSMRGGRDTQYF TRBJ2-3 TRBV30
CASSDSIAVLTQYF TRBJ2-3 TRBV3-1
CATSESGETQYF TRBJ2-5 TRBV24-1
CSAADNSPLHF TRBJ1-6 TRBV20-1
CASSQLRAYYNEQFF TRBJ2-1 TRBV14
CASSYLAGSGTDTQYF TRBJ2-3 TRBV6-5
CSASGLAGVSYNEQFF TRBJ2-1 TRBV20-1
CASSLSIGDRGASSYNEQFF TRBJ2-1 TRBV28
CASSHPGLVVKKGPYEQYF TRBJ2-7 TRBV4-2
CASSLAEGGPGFGNTIYF TRBJ1-3 TRBV5-6
CSVAQGNRNTIYF TRBJ1-3 TRBV29-1
CSVEDPTAGVIETQYF TRBJ2-5 TRBV29-1
CSVVPEGTGNEQYF TRBJ2-7 TRBV29-1
CATSRGDSGRADEQFF TRBJ2-1 TRBV15
CASSYSLAALYEQYF TRBJ2-7 TRBV6-5
CASSRWGGDTEAFF TRBJ1-1 TRBV7-8
CASTNPGPRYEQYF TRBJ2-7 TRBV6-1
CSARDFSLGSTDTQYF TRBJ2-3 TRBV20-1
CASSERTGAFF TRBJ1-1 TRBV9
CASSQGLVSLNIQYF TRBJ2-4 TRBV14
CASSYRAGGRDEKLFF TRBJ1-4 TRBV6-5
CASSSPLRGFNEQFF TRBJ2-1 TRBV12-3/TRBV12-4
CASSVGRANGYTF TRBJ1-2 TRBV9
CASSLARTGGGTDTQYF TRBJ2-3 TRBV7-2
CASSLGDTTYNEQFF TRBJ2-1 TRBV7-7
CATSDLPPGQGNNEQFF TRBJ2-1 TRBV24-1